These T cell receptor beta chains were read from a single sample in a study of blood T cell repertoires in COVID-19. Measured with immunoSEQ multiplex PCR; TCRdb has only the in-frame clones, and not every one. The table includes some 200,000 clones, roughly 82% detected once. Sequencing was done on a sample of peripheral blood. The origin of the receptors is a man aged 45 to 65 with active or convalescent COVID-19. Both conserved end residues are part of each CDR3. D genes are given only for firm matches. Part of the rows lack a size; the others show once, few, many or a class for expanded clones.

TRBJ2-2,NA,TRBV7-9,TRBD1,TGTGCCAGCAGCCCAGTAACAGGGGCCACCGGGGAGCTGTTTTTT,CASSPVTGATGELFF
TRBJ1-1,NA,TRBV4-3,NA,TGCGCCAGCAGCCAAGGATGGAGCGCTGAAGCTTTCTTT,CASSQGWSAEAFF
TRBJ2-5,NA,TRBV20-1,NA,TGCAGTGCTAGACCCGTGGAGACCCAGTACTTC,CSARPVETQYF
TRBJ2-2,NA,TRBV4-1,NA,TGCGCCAGCAGCCCCAGAGGAAAGGGGCGAGGCACCGGGGAGCTGTTTTTT,CASSPRGKGRGTGELFF
TRBJ1-2,few,TRBV19,NA,TGTGCCAGTTCCGCAGGGTATCGTGATGGCTACACCTTC,CASSAGYRDGYTF
TRBJ1-1,NA,TRBV7-9,NA,TGTGCCAGCAGCCCCGGGTGGACTGAAGCTTTCTTT,CASSPGWTEAFF
TRBJ2-3,few,TRBV5-6,TRBD2,TGTGCCAGCGGGGCCGGGGGGTTCCGTCCTACGCAGTATTTT,CASGAGGFRPTQYF
TRBJ1-2,NA,TRBV2,NA,TGTGCCAGCAGTGACTCTGCCGACAGGTCAGGCTATGGCTACACCTTC,CASSDSADRSGYGYTF
TRBJ2-1,NA,TRBV2,TRBD2,TGTGCCAGCAGTGATTCCCAGCGGGGGCCGGGGAATGAGCAGTTCTTC,CASSDSQRGPGNEQFF
TRBJ1-2,NA,TRBV4-2,NA,TGTGCCAGCAGCCAACAGGATAGAAACTATGGCTACACCTTC,CASSQQDRNYGYTF
TRBJ1-1,NA,TRBV5-1,NA,TGCGCCAGCAGCCTCCAACCCGGGGGGAACACTGAAGCTTTCTTT,CASSLQPGGNTEAFF
TRBJ1-2,NA,TRBV6-5,NA,TGTGCCAGCAGTTACTCGGAGGGAGGGAATGGCTACACCTTC,CASSYSEGGNGYTF
TRBJ2-2,NA,TRBV27,TRBD2,TGTGCCAGCAGTTTTAGCGGGAGCGGGGAGCTGTTTTTT,CASSFSGSGELFF
TRBJ2-7,NA,TRBV28,NA,TGTGCCAGCAGACGACAGGCCTACGAGCAGTACTTC,CASRRQAYEQYF
TRBJ2-1,NA,TRBV19,NA,TGTGCCAGTAGTATCAGATTTTTCCAGGGACAAGGCAATGAGCAGTTCTTC,CASSIRFFQGQGNEQFF
TRBJ2-2,NA,TRBV5-4,NA,TGTGCCAGCAGTAAGAACACCGGGGAGCTGTTTTTT,CASSKNTGELFF
TRBJ2-1,NA,TRBV5-1,NA,TGCGCCAGCAGCTTGGTTGGTGGAAGTCAGGGTGAGCAGTTCTTC,CASSLVGGSQGEQFF
TRBJ1-2,NA,TRBV3-1/TRBV3-2,NA,TGTGCCAGCAGCCAAGACGGGGTAGGCGGCTACACCTTC,CASSQDGVGGYTF
TRBJ1-5,NA,TRBV19,NA,TGTGCCAGTAGTATAGGGGGGCTCTCCAATCAGCCCCAGCATTTT,CASSIGGLSNQPQHF
TRBJ2-5,NA,TRBV7-6,TRBD2,TGTGCCAGCAGTCCGAGGACTAGCAAGGGTCTGGAGACCCAGTACTTC,CASSPRTSKGLETQYF
TRBJ1-1,NA,TRBV9,NA,TGTGCCAGCAGCGTAGGCCAGGCTAACACTGAAGCTTTCTTT,CASSVGQANTEAFF
TRBJ1-2,NA,TRBV5-5,TRBD1,TGTGCCAGCAGCCCGCGACAGGGGACCTATGGCTACACCTTC,CASSPRQGTYGYTF
TRBJ1-1,NA,TRBV28,NA,TGTGCCAGCAGCAAAGTCCCCGGGGAAGCTTTCTTT,CASSKVPGEAFF
TRBJ1-2,NA,TRBV14,TRBD1,TGTGCCAGCAGCCAAGCTACAGGGGGAGGCTATGGCTACACCTTC,CASSQATGGGYGYTF
TRBJ2-2,few,TRBV5-1,TRBD1,TGCGCCAGCAGCTTGTGGCCAGGGGGCATGAACACCGGGGAGCTGTTTTTT,CASSLWPGGMNTGELFF
TRBJ2-3,NA,TRBV9,NA,TGTGCCAGCAGCGTAGCTCCCCTTAGCACAGATACGCAGTATTTT,CASSVAPLSTDTQYF
TRBJ2-5,once,TRBV20-1,NA,TGCAGTGCTAGTATACAGGGAGGGGGAGGGACCCAGTACTTC,CSASIQGGGGTQYF
TRBJ2-2,NA,TRBV11-3,NA,TGTGCCAGCAGCCCGAGGAGAGGCAGGGGCACCGGGGAGCTGTTTTTT,CASSPRRGRGTGELFF
TRBJ1-4,NA,TRBV11-2,NA,TGTGCCAGCAGCCAGACGATGCAGGGCGGAGAAGAAAAACTGTTTTTT,CASSQTMQGGEEKLFF
TRBJ1-1,NA,TRBV5-1,TRBD1,TGCGCCAGCAGCTGGGGACAGGTAGGGACTGAAGCTTTCTTT,CASSWGQVGTEAFF
TRBJ2-3,NA,TRBV5-6,TRBD1,TGTGCCAGCAGCTCGGGACAGCCAGATACGCAGTATTTT,CASSSGQPDTQYF
TRBJ2-7,NA,TRBV29-1,NA,TGCAGCGTTGAGGGGCCGCCTGACTACGAGCAGTACTTC,CSVEGPPDYEQYF
TRBJ1-2,NA,TRBV5-1,TRBD1,TGCGCCAGCAGCTTCGGGACGACAGGGGAAGGCTACACCTTC,CASSFGTTGEGYTF
TRBJ2-5,NA,TRBV11-3,NA,TGTGCCAGCAGCTTGACGCGAGCGGAGACCCAGTACTTC,CASSLTRAETQYF
TRBJ1-3,NA,TRBV5-1,NA,TGCGCCAGCAGCTTGGGGTTGGGCCTCTCTGGAAACACCATATATTTT,CASSLGLGLSGNTIYF
TRBJ2-5,NA,TRBV5-1,NA,TGCGCCAGTACCACGGGACATCTTGGGGAGACCCAGTACTTC,CASTTGHLGETQYF
TRBJ2-7,few,TRBV2,NA,TGTGCCAGCACTACCACCTACGAGCAGTACTTC,CASTTTYEQYF
TRBJ2-5,NA,TRBV9,NA,TGTGCCAGCAGCGAGGAGGACAGCTGGCCCTTCCGAGAGACCCAGTACTTC,CASSEEDSWPFRETQYF
TRBJ1-5,NA,TRBV5-8,TRBD1,TGTGCCAGCAGTTCCGGGACAGCGATCAACCAGCCCCAGCATTTT,CASSSGTAINQPQHF
TRBJ2-3,once,TRBV7-2,NA,TGTGCCAGCAGCAGGGACAACACAGATACGCAGTATTTT,CASSRDNTDTQYF
TRBJ1-5,NA,TRBV28,NA,TGTGCCATCGAAGGGGGATTGGGGCAGCCCCAGCATTTT,CAIEGGLGQPQHF
TRBJ1-2,NA,TRBV5-8,NA,TGTGCCAGCAGCTTGTCGTCCGTATTC,CASSLSSVF
TRBJ1-5,NA,TRBV2,NA,TGTGCCAGCAGATTACAGGGTGAACAGCCCCAGCATTTT,CASRLQGEQPQHF
TRBJ2-7,NA,TRBV18,TRBD2,TGTGCCAGCTCACCCGGGTATGCGCGGGAGGGCGAGCAGTACTTC,CASSPGYAREGEQYF
TRBJ2-1,NA,TRBV7-8,TRBD2,TGTGCCAGCAGCATCGGACTAGCCTACTCTATACCCTACAATGAGCAGTTCTTC,CASSIGLAYSIPYNEQFF
TRBJ2-1,NA,TRBV20-1,TRBD2,TGCAGTGCGAGTCGAGAAGCGGGGGCCTACAATGAGCAGTTCTTC,CSASREAGAYNEQFF
TRBJ2-1,NA,TRBV6-5,TRBD2,TGTGCCAGCGCGGGGGTAGATTTCGCCTACAATGAGCAGTTCTTC,CASAGVDFAYNEQFF
TRBJ2-2,once,TRBV19,NA,TGTGCCAGTAGTATTAGGGGTAAGGTCACGAACACCGGGGAGCTGTTTTTT,CASSIRGKVTNTGELFF
TRBJ2-1,once,TRBV3-1/TRBV3-2,NA,TGTGCCAGCAGCCAAGATCCGGGACTGTTCTCCAATGAGCAGTTCTTC,CASSQDPGLFSNEQFF
TRBJ1-2,NA,TRBV5-5,TRBD1,TGTGCCAGCAGCCGGACAGGTCCATATGGCTACACCTTC,CASSRTGPYGYTF
TRBJ1-5,NA,TRBV20-1,NA,TGCAGTGTAACAGATAATCAGCCCCAGCATTTT,CSVTDNQPQHF
TRBJ2-4,NA,TRBV6-5,TRBD1,TGTGCCAGCAGTCGAAGTCAGGGGGCCGTAAACATTCAGTACTTC,CASSRSQGAVNIQYF
TRBJ1-3,few,TRBV28,TRBD1,TGTGCCAGCAGCACCGGGACAGGGGGCCATAGCTCTGGAAACACCATATATTTT,CASSTGTGGHSSGNTIYF
TRBJ1-1,few,TRBV19,NA,TGTGCCAGTAGTATCCAGGGGTGGACTGAAGCTTTCTTT,CASSIQGWTEAFF
TRBJ1-6,few,TRBV2,TRBD1,TGTGCCAGCAGTTTGACAGGGGGAAGGTCACCCCTCCACTTT,CASSLTGGRSPLHF
TRBJ1-5,NA,TRBV5-1,TRBD1,TGCGCCAGCAGCTTGGGGACAGGAACGTCTCCTCAGCCCCAGCATTTT,CASSLGTGTSPQPQHF
TRBJ2-1,NA,TRBV9,TRBD2,TGTGCCAGCAGCGTAGTTAGCGGGAGGGGTAATGAGCAGTTCTTC,CASSVVSGRGNEQFF
TRBJ2-5,once,TRBV7-9,TRBD1,TGTGCCAGCAGCTTAGGCAGGGGGACGGCGTACCAAGAGACCCAGTACTTC,CASSLGRGTAYQETQYF
TRBJ2-7,NA,TRBV7-2,NA,TGTGCCAGCAGCTGGGACATCTACTCCTACGAGCAGTACTTC,CASSWDIYSYEQYF
TRBJ1-2,once,TRBV5-6,NA,TGTGCCAGCAGCCCGGGGGGGCCAGGGAGCTATGGCTACACCTTC,CASSPGGPGSYGYTF